These 16 T cell receptor beta chains were all obtained from the same sample, sequenced in a study of shared clonotypes between healthy human individuals. Here immunoSEQ multiplex PCR was the method, and the copy in TCRdb shows in-frame clones only, minus some. Found here are roughly 2,000,000 clones, approximately 94% of them singletons; the top ten hold 1.2%. Positively selected for CCR7, the CD45RO-negative cells used as naive CD8 cells excluded terminally differentiated effector memory CD45RA+ cells. Sequenced sample: naive CD8+ T cells sorted from blood. The receptors stem from a man aged 18 to 30 in good health.

Comment on this clone: The same CDR3 is also encoded by other DNA sequences in this sample. This rearrangement joins TRBV27 to TRBJ2-7; D remains unclear. Germline loops: CDR1 MNHEY, CDR2 SMNVEV (reference sequence). Trimming removed 0 bases from V and 3 bases from J, with 6 bases in between. CDR3 size: 13 residues. CDR3: CASSLSPSYEQYF. In DNA, the CDR3 is TGTGCCAGCAGTTTATCGCCGAGCTACGAGCAGTACTTC.

This rearrangement joins TRBV19 to TRBJ2-1; a possible D gene is TRBD1 (7 bases). Germline V gene sequence: CDR1 LNHDA, CDR2 SQIVND (reference sequence). The CDR3 has 14 amino acids. Trimming left V 3 bases short and J 3 bases short, with 9 bases between. CDR3 in amino acids: CASSIRGDYNEQFF. The CDR3 nucleotides read TGTGCCAGTAGTATCAGGGGGGACTACAATGAGCAGTTCTTC.

To note about this clone: The identical CDR3 is also encoded by other nucleotide sequences in the sample. V and J are TRBV27 and TRBJ2-1; no clear D gene. CDR1 and CDR2 (germline): MNHEY, SMNVEV (reference sequence). V was trimmed by 3 bases and J by 7 bases, leaving 7 bases between them. The CDR3 runs 12 residues. This CDR3 reads CASSFGGNEQFF. In DNA form, the CDR3 reads TGTGCCAGCAGTTTTGGTGGGAATGAGCAGTTCTTC.

Here the CDR3 reads CASSLGNFLYEQYF. DNA of the CDR3: TGTGCCAGCAGCTTAGGTAACTTCCTTTACGAGCAGTACTTC. This sequence joins TRBV7-6 and TRBJ2-7; D unclear. Germline lookup yields CDR1 SGHVS and CDR2 FNYEAQ. The CDR3 spans 14 residues. Trimming removed 1 base from V and 4 bases from J, with 11 bases in between.

The V call is TRBV6-6, the J call TRBJ2-1, with D perhaps given as TRBD1 or TRBD2 (6 bases each). From germline, CDR1 is MNHNY and CDR2 SVGAGI (reference sequence). The V gene lost 3 bases and the J gene lost 5 bases, with 8 bases spanning the gap. The CDR3 runs 13 residues. CDR3 region: CASSYRGDNEQFF. DNA of the CDR3: TGTGCCAGCAGTTATAGGGGGGACAATGAGCAGTTCTTC.

The sample holds a few counts of this clone. The chain uses TRBV28 and TRBJ1-2; D gene uncertain. Trimming shortened V by 6 bases and J by 3 bases, and 14 bases separated the two germline ends. The CDR3 is made up of 14 amino acids. CDR1 and CDR2 from the germline V gene are MDHEN and SYDVKM. Here the CDR3 reads CASSPGLEDYGYTF. CDR3 DNA: TGTGCCAGCAGCCCCGGTTTAGAGGACTATGGCTACACCTTC.

The gene calls are TRBV28 and TRBJ1-5; D ambiguous. Deletions cut 7 bases from V and 2 bases from J, with 12 bases between. Germline CDR1 reads MDHEN; CDR2 reads SYDVKM. The CDR3 has 14 residues. Here the CDR3 reads CASKIGRGNQPQHF. In DNA, the CDR3 is TGTGCCAGCAAAATTGGGAGGGGCAATCAGCCCCAGCATTTT.

The rearrangement links TRBV18 to TRBJ2-3, with D unclear. The CDR3 is 13 residues long. Germline-derived CDR1 and CDR2 are KGHSH and LQKENI. The germline V and J ends were trimmed by 4 bases and 3 bases, with 8 bases remaining between them. The CDR3 DNA follows: TGTGCCAGCTCACTCGACTGGACAGATACGCAGTATTTT. It translates to CASSLDWTDTQYF. Drawing the rest from reference TRBV18 and TRBJ2-3, the complete variable domain is NAGVMQNPRHLVRRRGQEARLRCSPMKGHSHVYWYRQLPEEGLKFMVYLQKENIIDESGMPKERFSAEFPKEGPSILRIQQVVRGDSAAYFCASSLDWTDTQYFGPGTRLTVL.

The J gene is TRBJ2-1, the V gene TRBV9, with 8 bases identical to TRBD1. This CDR3 has 17 residues. V lost 0 bases to trimming and J lost 5 bases; unmatched junction nucleotides: 10. Germline CDR1 SGDLS, CDR2 YYNGEE. The CDR3 DNA reads as TGTGCCAGCAGCGTAGAAGGGGGCCAGGGGGCGAACAATGAGCAGTTCTTC. Translation gives CASSVEGGQGANNEQFF.

The table lists this clone with a count of one. The chain couples TRBV9 to TRBJ1-4; 10 bases map to TRBD1. CDR1 is SGDLS and CDR2 is YYNGEE in the germline V gene. There are 14 residues in the CDR3. After removal of 4 bases from V and 6 bases from J, the junction contained 3 bases not matched to a gene. In DNA, the CDR3 is TGTGCCAGCAGCTCAGGGACAGGGGATGAAAAACTGTTTTTT. It translates to CASSSGTGDEKLFF.

This chain links TRBV7-2 with TRBJ2-2; TRBD2 might be the D (5 bases). Trimming took 1 base from V and 11 from J, leaving 11 bases between them. The V gene's germline CDR1 is SGHTA and CDR2 FQGNSA. The CDR3 extends over 13 amino acids. DNA for the CDR3: TGTGCCAGCAGCTTAGAACGGGGAGCTGAGCTGTTTTTT. It yields the protein CASSLERGAELFF.

The chain employs TRBV12-5 and TRBJ2-6, with D hard to call. In germline, CDR1 is LGHNT, CDR2 FRNRAP. This CDR3 has 16 amino acids. V dropped 5 bases and J dropped 3 bases, with 14 bases sitting between them. The CDR3 reads CASGPQDGLGANVLTF. CDR3 bases: TGTGCTAGTGGTCCTCAGGACGGTCTTGGGGCCAACGTCCTGACTTTC.

The chain recombines TRBV5-6 with TRBJ2-1; TRBD2 matches at 9 bases. Trimming removed 4 bases from V and 7 bases from J; junction bases left unmatched: 12. From germline, CDR1 is SGHDT and CDR2 YYEEEE. The length of the CDR3 is 16 residues. CDR3 in amino acids: CASSKTSGWLFNEQFF. For the CDR3, the DNA is TGTGCCAGCAGCAAAACTAGCGGGTGGTTGTTTAATGAGCAGTTCTTC.

The genes are TRBV6-5 and TRBJ2-7, with D perhaps TRBD1 (6 bases). The CDR3 is 11 amino acids. Trimming removed 8 bases from V and 2 bases from J, with 7 bases in between. In germline, CDR1 is MNHEY, CDR2 SVGAGI. CDR3 in DNA: TGTGCCAGCGCAGGGGCCTACGAGCAGTACTTC. Protein: CASAGAYEQYF.

The V gene is TRBV4-1, the J gene TRBJ1-4; D uncertain. Germline values: CDR1 MGHRA, CDR2 YSYEKL. The CDR3 extends over 12 amino acids. Between the trimmed V and J ends, which lost 0 bases and 10 bases, there was a span of 6 bases. The CDR3 sequence is CASSQDWGKLFF. The CDR3 region has the DNA TGCGCCAGCAGCCAAGATTGGGGAAAACTGTTTTTT.

The chain recombines TRBV7-8 with TRBJ2-7, with D possibly being TRBD1 or TRBD2 (5 bases each). The CDR3 sequence is 12 residues long. Between the trimmed V and J ends, which lost 5 bases and 11 bases, there was a span of 16 bases. The germline V gene encodes CDR1 SGHVS and CDR2 FQNEAQ. CDR3 in amino acids: CASSDSPRGEYF. The CDR3 DNA follows: TGTGCCAGCAGCGATTCCCCTAGGGGAGAGTACTTC.